This T cell receptor (beta chain) comes out of a study of cytomegalovirus exposure and HLA in healthy donors. 60 Vbeta and 13 Jbeta primers were used in PCR. Only in-frame clones appear in the TCRdb table, and some are missing; sequencing was by immunoSEQ multiplex PCR. This sample has more than 100,000 clones, with nearly 80% found just once. V gave up 5 bases and J gave up 4 bases; unmatched junction bases: 10. Per germline, CDR1 LNHDA and CDR2 SQIVND (reference sequence). CDR3 length: 15 residues. This chain uses TRBV19 with TRBJ1-2, with TRBD1 matching 7 bases. The TCR was taken from a woman aged 25-40 years in good health and CMV-seropositive. The sequencing input was PBMCs. In DNA form, the CDR3 reads TGTGCCAGTAGTCAAAAGGGGGCAGAGAGCTATGGCTACACCTTC. Its protein is CASSQKGAESYGYTF.